The present T cell receptor beta chain was sequenced within a study of identifying expanded T cells in peripheral blood. Findings and limits, study-wide: Differentially abundant clones: around 1.2 between replicates, approximately 16 at around 14 days, around 19 at four. Clone count variance between approximately 2-week samples rose with total template count.

Details on this clone: Its specificity is not known.

The V gene's germline CDR1 is MRHNA and CDR2 SNTAGT. Deletions cut 0 bases from V and 2 bases from J, with 12 bases between. This CDR3 has 16 amino acids. Repertoires were generated with immunoSEQ multiplex PCR, while TCRdb's copy carries only in-frame clones and drops some. Of about 81,000 clones detected, around 84% appear once; the ten largest clones hold about 20%. Healthy donors had no documented immune events, such as infections, while sampled. This clonotype was sampled from a person between 18 and 69 years old in good health. Sequenced: blood. J is TRBJ2-3 and V is TRBV6-4; D is uncertain. The CDR3 DNA is TGTGCCAGCAGTGACTCTTTAACAGCAGACACAGATACGCAGTATTTT. It translates to CASSDSLTADTDTQYF.